Listed below are T cell receptor beta chains from one sample, sequenced in a study of cytomegalovirus exposure and HLA in healthy donors. TCRdb's table, derived via immunoSEQ multiplex PCR, lists solely in-frame clones and lacks some. The sample holds roughly 150,000 clones, 82% seen once. Sequenced input: PBMCs. The receptors shown here come from a woman aged 45 to 65 in good health and CMV-seropositive. The conserved cysteine and the conserved F or W are not part of the CDR3 here. D genes are given only for firm matches. Clone size is given for some rows only: seen once, a few or many times, or a class if the clone is expanded.

>TRBJ1-6|-|TRBV4-1|-
ASSQDRGVWDSPLH
>TRBJ1-4|TRBD1|TRBV19|few
ASTRGDATNEKLF
>TRBJ1-2|-|TRBV7-9|-
ASSLQGLRWGYT
>TRBJ1-2|TRBD1|TRBV7-2|-
ASSFRGQSYGYT
>TRBJ2-3|-|TRBV7-8|-
ASSLAGHASTDTQY
>TRBJ2-3|-|TRBV7-9|once
ASSFTGVAADTQY
>TRBJ2-3|TRBD2|TRBV10-3|-
AISESSGGAVDTQY
>TRBJ1-2|-|TRBV28|-
ATGLIGNYGYT
>TRBJ1-2|-|TRBV19|-
ASTGGAGYGYT
>TRBJ2-1|TRBD2|TRBV5-6|-
ASSQRRTSGGADEQF
>TRBJ2-7|-|TRBV5-1|-
ASSLPRNYEQY
>TRBJ2-7|TRBD1|TRBV6-6|-
ASSMYGTGSYEQY
>TRBJ2-3|-|TRBV10-3|-
AIALDSFTDTQY
>TRBJ1-4|TRBD1|TRBV30|-
AWSPGQGAEKLF
>TRBJ1-2|TRBD1|TRBV6-1|-
ASRERQGSYGYT
>TRBJ1-4|-|TRBV21-1|-
ASSRFATNEKLF
>TRBJ1-4|-|TRBV5-1|-
ASSFREGNEKLF
>TRBJ2-3|-|TRBV6-1|-
ASSVEGLDTQY
>TRBJ2-7|TRBD1|TRBV7-4|-
ASSHLGTAPTSYEQY
>TRBJ1-2|-|TRBV19|medium-sized
ASSIVFGGYT
>TRBJ2-3|TRBD2|TRBV30|-
AWSGSLAGGTDTQY
>TRBJ2-4|TRBD1|TRBV19|-
ASSSTPGQRGNIQY
>TRBJ2-3|TRBD1|TRBV6-5|-
ASSGQGVPDTQY
>TRBJ1-5|TRBD1|TRBV4-3|-
ASSRNRGGNQPQH
>TRBJ2-2|-|TRBV5-1|-
ASSLDAAGELF